This T cell receptor beta chain is drawn from a study of T-cell memory formation after mild COVID-19. Study-wide context: TCR clustering was largely donor specific.

Study results and caveats: Proof of SARS-CoV-2 specificity was absent for the second-wave clones that crested on day 37.

This clonotype has only a few counts. As yet, its antigen is unknown. There are 14 residues in the CDR3. Per the germline V gene, CDR1 is DFQATT and CDR2 is SNEGSKA (reference sequence). V lost 8 bases to trimming and J lost 0 bases, with 11 bases between them. TCRdb re-called the 5' RACE reads through MiXCR, storing one row per CDR3 protein. Altogether hundreds of thousands of distinct CDR3 sequences are present, 25% to 30% being singletons, with the ten largest covering about 13%. The chain uses TRBV20-1 and TRBJ1-6; D not resolved. The TCR comes from an adult woman who had mild COVID-19 (a few samples of this study predate the infection). Cell type and time point are not known. Sequencing was carried out using PBMCs or a T cell subset sorted from them (not recorded which). The CDR3: CSPQPSSYNSPLHF. CDR3 coding DNA: TGCAGTCCACAGCCGAGCTCCTATAATTCACCCCTCCACTTT.